This TCR beta chain comes out of a study of blood T cell repertoires in COVID-19. The method was immunoSEQ multiplex PCR; TCRdb's version includes in-frame clones alone and lacks a portion of them. The profile shows 150,000 to 200,000 clones, about three quarters of them singletons. Trimming stripped 0 bases from V and 6 bases from J, with 12 bases between. Germline V gene data show CDR1 as MNHEY and CDR2 as SMNVEV (reference sequence). The CDR3 contains 15 residues. The sequencing sample was made of peripheral blood. The chain joins TRBV27 to TRBJ2-1; possible D gene TRBD2, 6 bases. The sequence was obtained from a woman of 80 years or more with COVID-19, enrolled during active disease. CDR3 amino acids: CASSLSQLAGNEQFF. CDR3 DNA sequence: TGTGCCAGCAGTTTATCGCAACTAGCAGGCAATGAGCAGTTCTTC.